The subject of this entry is one T cell receptor (beta chain). The antigen is not known. Subsets of CD8+ T cells were each sorted in triplicate at 250,000 to 350,000 cells apiece. The germline V gene encodes CDR1 MNHEY and CDR2 SVGAGI. The CDR3 is 14 residues long. This sample was taken from a study of CXCR3-negative and CXCR3-positive naive CD8 T cells. Via 5' RACE with UMI labels, TRB cDNA libraries were prepared. One entry per CDR3 protein, without DNA, is what TCRdb gives after re-calling the 5' RACE reads. This sample's table has some 120,000 distinct CDR3 sequences. Broader study findings: In cryopreserved cells, CXCR3 expression partially decreased, and fresh PBMCs were used in most assays. Naive cells used TRBV-TRBJ genes in much the same way whether CXCR3-negative or CXCR3-positive; memory cells did not. Across naive subsets, surface CD5 expression was comparable, and TCR strength was inferred from properties of the TRB CDR3. CXCR3-positive naive cells had more hydrophobic TRB CDR3s than CXCR3-negative naive cells.

The source is a human donor in good health. Some clones in this sample may be carry-over from other donors' samples. V is TRBV6-5 and J is TRBJ2-7; the D call of TRBD1 rests on TCRdb alone, since no DNA is present to check it. Sequencing was carried out using naive CXCR3+ CD8+ T cells from blood. Subset of the sample: CD45RO-CCR7+CD27+CD95- naive CD8+ T cells expressing CXCR3 (TNR3+). CDR3 region: CASSPIGTVHEQYF.